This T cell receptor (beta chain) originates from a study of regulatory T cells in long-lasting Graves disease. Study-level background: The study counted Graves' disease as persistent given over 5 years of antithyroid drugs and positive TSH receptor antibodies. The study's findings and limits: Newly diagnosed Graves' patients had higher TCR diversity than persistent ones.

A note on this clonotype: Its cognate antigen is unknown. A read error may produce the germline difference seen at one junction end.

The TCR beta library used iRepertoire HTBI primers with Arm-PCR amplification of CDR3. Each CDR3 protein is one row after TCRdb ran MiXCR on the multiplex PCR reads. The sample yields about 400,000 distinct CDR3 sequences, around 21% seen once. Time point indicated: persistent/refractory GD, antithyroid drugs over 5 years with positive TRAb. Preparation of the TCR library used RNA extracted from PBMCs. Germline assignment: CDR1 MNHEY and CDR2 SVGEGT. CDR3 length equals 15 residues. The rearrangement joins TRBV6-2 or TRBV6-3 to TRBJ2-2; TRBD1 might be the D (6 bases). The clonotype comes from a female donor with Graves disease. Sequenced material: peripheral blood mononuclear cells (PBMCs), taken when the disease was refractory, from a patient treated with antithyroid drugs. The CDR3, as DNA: TGTGCCGGCAGTTATGGACAGTCGAACACCGGGGAGCTGGTTTTT. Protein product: CAGSYGQSNTGELVF.